The 15 T cell receptor beta chains presented below share a single source sample, sequenced in a study of OX40 agonist ivuxolimab in advanced cancers. Here immunoSEQ multiplex PCR was the method, and the copy in TCRdb shows in-frame clones only, minus some. Of roughly 71,000 clones listed, roughly nine tenths are singletons. The sequenced sample was CD4+ or CD8+ T cells sorted from blood, obtained in a trial of the OX40 agonist ivuxolimab. Receptor source: an adult with an advanced solid tumor such as melanoma, head and neck, liver or kidney cancer.

This clone turned up a few times. The genes are TRBV5-4 and TRBJ2-5, with D unclear. The germline V gene has CDR1 SGHNT and CDR2 YYREEE (reference sequence). The CDR3 covers 15 residues. Trimming cost V 0 bases and J 2 bases, with 11 bases left between them. The CDR3 bases are TGTGCCAGCAGCTTGGGAAGGGTTGTTCAAGAGACCCAGTACTTC. It specifies CASSLGRVVQETQYF.

The genes are TRBV11-3 and TRBJ2-3, with 13 bases identical to TRBD2. The CDR3 sequence is 16 residues long. CDR1 and CDR2 from the germline V gene are SGHNT and YENEEA. Trimming at V came to 5 bases and at J to 4 bases, leaving 6 bases not matched to a gene. The CDR3 is CASSKQGLAGADTQYF. In nucleotides, the CDR3 is TGTGCCAGCAGCAAACAAGGACTAGCGGGGGCAGATACGCAGTATTTT.

The chain joins TRBV11-3 to TRBJ1-1; D remains ambiguous. This CDR3 comprises 13 residues. The V end was cut by 3 bases, the J end by 4 bases, with 9 bases between. CDR1 is SGHNT and CDR2 is YENEEA in the germline V gene. Written as DNA, the CDR3 is TGTGCCAGCAGCTTGTCGGGTCCCACTGAAGCTTTCTTT. Its protein is CASSLSGPTEAFF.

The chain links TRBV10-2 to TRBJ2-7, with 8 positions matching TRBD2. Trimming cost V 3 bases and J 5 bases; bases outside gene matches: 6. The CDR3 contains 14 residues. Germline loops: CDR1 WSHSY, CDR2 SAAADI. Written as DNA, the CDR3 is TGCGCCAGCAGTGATTGGCTAGCGGGTAACGAGCAGTACTTC. Translation gives CASSDWLAGNEQYF.

The V and J genes are TRBV4-3 and TRBJ1-2; tentative D call: TRBD1 (5 bases). Trimming removed 1 base from V and 7 bases from J, with 16 bases in between. There are 15 residues in the CDR3. Looked up from germline, CDR1 is LGHNA and CDR2 is YSLEER. CDR3 DNA: TGCGCCAGCAGCCAAGGTCGACCGGACATTGGTGGCTACACCTTC. This gives the protein CASSQGRPDIGGYTF.

J is TRBJ2-1 and V is TRBV5-1; TRBD2 matches at 9 bases. In germline, CDR1 is SGHRS, CDR2 YFSETQ. The V and J ends lost 4 bases and 9 bases, in that order; junction bases with no gene match: 11. The CDR3 covers 15 residues. CDR3 loop: CASSPDGTSKREQFF. CDR3 DNA: TGCGCCAGCAGCCCGGACGGGACTAGCAAGCGTGAGCAGTTCTTC.

V and J are TRBV2 and TRBJ1-1; TRBD1 matches 8 bases. This CDR3 is built from 14 residues. J gave up 0 bases and V 7 bases, and 4 bases lay outside the gene matches. Germline-derived CDR1 and CDR2 are SNHLY and FYNNEI. Here the CDR3 DNA reads TGTGCCAGCACCCTACAGGGGGTGAACACTGAAGCTTTCTTT. Residues: CASTLQGVNTEAFF. The variable domain in full, with the rest retrieved from reference TRBV2 and TRBJ1-1, is EPEVTQTPSHQVTQMGQEVILRCVPISNHLYFYWYRQILGQKVEFLVSFYNNEISEKSEIFDDQFSVERPDGSNFTLKIRSTKLEDSAMYFCASTLQGVNTEAFFGQGTRLTVV.

The chain couples TRBV18 to TRBJ1-3, with D possibly TRBD1 on 5 matching bases. The V end was cut by 5 bases, the J end by 1 base, with 9 bases between. The V gene's germline CDR1 is KGHSH and CDR2 LQKENI. This CDR3 has 14 residues. CDR3 sequence reads: CASSSGSSGNTIYF. CDR3 coding DNA: TGTGCCAGCTCATCAGGGAGTTCTGGAAACACCATATATTTT.

The chain joins TRBV29-1 to TRBJ1-5, with D possibly being TRBD1 (5 bases). CDR1 SQVTM and CDR2 ANQGSEA come from the germline V gene. This CDR3 has 14 amino acids. V gave up 4 bases and J gave up 2 bases, with 12 bases separating them. The CDR3 spells CSVGVGGGNQPQHF. The CDR3 region has the DNA TGCAGCGTTGGGGTGGGGGGAGGCAATCAGCCCCAGCATTTT.

V usage is TRBV7-2 and J usage is TRBJ2-3; 11 bases match TRBD1. The CDR3 runs to 15 residues. The germline V gene encodes CDR1 SGHTA and CDR2 FQGNSA. V dropped 7 bases and J dropped 7; count of bases not matched to a gene: 10. In nucleotides, the CDR3 is TGTGCCAGCAAAGGAGGACAGGGGGCTATAAATACGCAGTATTTT. Amino acid sequence: CASKGGQGAINTQYF.

This clone has just one count. The gene calls are TRBV7-9 and TRBJ1-1, with 7 bases that match TRBD1. The CDR3 has 13 amino acids. Germline V lookup: CDR1 SEHNR, CDR2 FQNEAQ (reference sequence). V shed 3 bases, J shed 3 bases, and the junction held 1 base outside the gene matches. The CDR3 protein is CASSFQGDTEAFF. CDR3 DNA sequence: TGTGCCAGCAGCTTTCAGGGGGACACTGAAGCTTTCTTT.

J is TRBJ2-3 and V is TRBV7-2, with 10 nucleotides matching TRBD2. There are 16 residues in the CDR3. The germline V gene encodes CDR1 SGHTA and CDR2 FQGNSA. V was pared by 2 bases and J by 2 bases, with 4 bases of the junction left unmatched. The CDR3 nucleotides are TGTGCCAGCAGCTTAATACTAGCGGGACACACAGATACGCAGTATTTT. Its protein product is CASSLILAGHTDTQYF.

The chain is built from TRBV28 and TRBJ1-1, with D uncertain. Germline CDR1 and CDR2: MDHEN and SYDVKM. Trimming took 2 bases from V and 3 from J, leaving 13 bases between them. CDR3 length: 15 amino acids. CDR3 sequence (DNA): TGTGCCAGCAGTTTAGCGGGAACTGGGGACACTGAAGCTTTCTTT. Translation: CASSLAGTGDTEAFF.

This clone was seen a handful of times. This chain links TRBV19 with TRBJ1-1; D unresolved. CDR3 length equals 13 residues. The V end lost 4 bases, the J end lost 0 bases, and 6 bases lay between the germline ends. The germline gives CDR1 LNHDA, CDR2 SQIVND (reference sequence). CDR3 region: CASSKTLNTEAFF. As DNA, the CDR3 is TGTGCCAGTAGTAAAACACTGAACACTGAAGCTTTCTTT.

In this sample, this clone turned up once. The V and J genes are TRBV27 and TRBJ2-7, with D perhaps given as TRBD1 or TRBD2 (6 bases each). Between the trimmed V and J ends, which lost 2 bases and 0 bases, there was a span of 11 bases. The CDR3 covers 15 residues. Germline CDR1 MNHEY, CDR2 SMNVEV (reference sequence). CDR3 sequence reads: CASSLRGAPSYEQYF. The CDR3, as DNA: TGTGCCAGCAGTTTAAGGGGGGCCCCCTCCTACGAGCAGTACTTC.